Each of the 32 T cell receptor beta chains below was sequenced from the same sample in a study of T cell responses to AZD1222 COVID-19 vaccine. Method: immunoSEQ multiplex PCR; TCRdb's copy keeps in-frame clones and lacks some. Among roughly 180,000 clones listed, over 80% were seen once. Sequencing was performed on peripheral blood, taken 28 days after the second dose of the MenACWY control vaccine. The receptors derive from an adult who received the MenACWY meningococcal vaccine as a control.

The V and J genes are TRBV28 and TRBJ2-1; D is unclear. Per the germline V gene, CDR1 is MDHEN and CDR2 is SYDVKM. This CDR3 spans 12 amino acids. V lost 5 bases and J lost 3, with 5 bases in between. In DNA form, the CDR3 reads TGTGCCAGCAGTGAACTCTACAATGAGCAGTTCTTC. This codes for CASSELYNEQFF.

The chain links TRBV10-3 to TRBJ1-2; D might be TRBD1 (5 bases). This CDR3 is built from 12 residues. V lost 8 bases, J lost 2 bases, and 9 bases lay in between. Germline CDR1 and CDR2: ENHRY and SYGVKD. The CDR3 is CAISRDNYGYTF. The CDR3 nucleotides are TGTGCCATCTCTCGGGACAACTATGGCTACACCTTC.

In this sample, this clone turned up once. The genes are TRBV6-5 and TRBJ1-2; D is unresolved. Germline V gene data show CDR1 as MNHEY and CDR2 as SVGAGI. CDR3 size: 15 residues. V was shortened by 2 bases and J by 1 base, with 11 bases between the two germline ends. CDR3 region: CASSYTPGLNYGYTF. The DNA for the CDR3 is TGTGCCAGCAGTTACACACCTGGTCTTAACTATGGCTACACCTTC.

The CDR3 DNA follows: TGCGCCAGCAAGTCCGGGGGGCCGGGTGGGGAGCTGTTTTTT. It is translated as CASKSGGPGGELFF. The chain links TRBV4-3 to TRBJ2-2, with a possible D match to TRBD2 (7 bases). From germline, CDR1 is LGHNA and CDR2 YSLEER. The V end was cut by 7 bases, the J end by 8 bases, with 17 bases between. This CDR3 contains 14 residues.

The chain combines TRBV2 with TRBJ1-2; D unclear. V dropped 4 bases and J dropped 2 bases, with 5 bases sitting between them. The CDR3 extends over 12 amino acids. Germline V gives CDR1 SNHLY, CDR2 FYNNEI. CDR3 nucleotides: TGTGCCAGCAGTGGGGAGAACTATGGCTACACCTTC. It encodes CASSGENYGYTF. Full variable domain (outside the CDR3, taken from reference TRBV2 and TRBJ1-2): EPEVTQTPSHQVTQMGQEVILRCVPISNHLYFYWYRQILGQKVEFLVSFYNNEISEKSEIFDDQFSVERPDGSNFTLKIRSTKLEDSAMYFCASSGENYGYTFGSGTRLTVV.

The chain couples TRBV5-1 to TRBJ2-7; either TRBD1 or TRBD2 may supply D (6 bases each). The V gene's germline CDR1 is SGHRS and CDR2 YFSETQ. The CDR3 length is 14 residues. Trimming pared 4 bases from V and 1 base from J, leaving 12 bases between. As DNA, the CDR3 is TGCGCCAGCAGCCCGGAGGGGGTATCCTACGAGCAGTACTTC. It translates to CASSPEGVSYEQYF.

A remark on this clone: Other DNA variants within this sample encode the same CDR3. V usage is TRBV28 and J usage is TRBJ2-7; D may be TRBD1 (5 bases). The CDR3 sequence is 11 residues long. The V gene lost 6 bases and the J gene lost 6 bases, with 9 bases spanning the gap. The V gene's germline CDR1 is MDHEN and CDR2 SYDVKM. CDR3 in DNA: TGTGCCAGCAGCCTAGGGGTCGAGCAGTACTTC. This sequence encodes CASSLGVEQYF.

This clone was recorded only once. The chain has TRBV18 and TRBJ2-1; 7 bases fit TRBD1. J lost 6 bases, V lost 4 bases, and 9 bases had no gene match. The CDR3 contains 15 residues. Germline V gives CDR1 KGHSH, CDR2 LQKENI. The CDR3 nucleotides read TGTGCCAGCTCACAGGACAGGCCTACCACCAATGAGCAGTTCTTC. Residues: CASSQDRPTTNEQFF. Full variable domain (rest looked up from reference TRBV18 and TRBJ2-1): NAGVMQNPRHLVRRRGQEARLRCSPMKGHSHVYWYRQLPEEGLKFMVYLQKENIIDESGMPKERFSAEFPKEGPSILRIQQVVRGDSAAYFCASSQDRPTTNEQFFGPGTRLTVL.

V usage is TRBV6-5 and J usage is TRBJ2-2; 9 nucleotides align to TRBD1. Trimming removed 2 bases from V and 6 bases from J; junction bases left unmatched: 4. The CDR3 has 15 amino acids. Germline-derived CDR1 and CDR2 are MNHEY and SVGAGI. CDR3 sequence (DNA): TGTGCCAGCAGTTACGGGACAGGGATACCCGGGGAGCTGTTTTTT. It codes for CASSYGTGIPGELFF.

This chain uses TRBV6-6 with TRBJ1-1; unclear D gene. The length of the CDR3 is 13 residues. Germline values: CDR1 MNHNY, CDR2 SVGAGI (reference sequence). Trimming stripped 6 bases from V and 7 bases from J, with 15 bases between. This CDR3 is CASSKPTIREAFF. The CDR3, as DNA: TGTGCCAGCAGCAAACCGACAATCCGTGAAGCTTTCTTT.

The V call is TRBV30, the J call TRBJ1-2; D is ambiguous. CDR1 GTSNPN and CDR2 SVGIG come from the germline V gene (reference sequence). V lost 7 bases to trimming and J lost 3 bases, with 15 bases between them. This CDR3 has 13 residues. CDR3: CASERTLDYGYTF. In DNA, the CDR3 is TGTGCCTCCGAGCGGACTCTTGACTATGGCTACACCTTC. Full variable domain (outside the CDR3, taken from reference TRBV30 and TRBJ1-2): SQTIHQWPATLVQPVGSPLSLECTVEGTSNPNLYWYRQAAGRGLQLLFYSVGIGQISSEVPQNLSASRPQDRQFILSSKKLLLSDSGFYLCASERTLDYGYTFGSGTRLTVV.

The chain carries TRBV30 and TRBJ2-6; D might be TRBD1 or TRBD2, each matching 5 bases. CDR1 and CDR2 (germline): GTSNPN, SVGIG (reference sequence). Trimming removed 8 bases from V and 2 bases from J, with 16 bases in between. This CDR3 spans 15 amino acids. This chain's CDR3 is CARAEGPPGANVLTF. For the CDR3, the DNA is TGTGCCCGGGCCGAGGGGCCTCCTGGGGCCAACGTCCTGACTTTC.

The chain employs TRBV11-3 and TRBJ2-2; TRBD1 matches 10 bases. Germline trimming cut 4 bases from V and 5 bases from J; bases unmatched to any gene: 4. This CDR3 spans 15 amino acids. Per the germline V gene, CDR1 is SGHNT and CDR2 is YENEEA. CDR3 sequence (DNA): TGTGCCAGCAGCTCGACAGGGGGCTATACCGGGGAGCTGTTTTTT. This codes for CASSSTGGYTGELFF.

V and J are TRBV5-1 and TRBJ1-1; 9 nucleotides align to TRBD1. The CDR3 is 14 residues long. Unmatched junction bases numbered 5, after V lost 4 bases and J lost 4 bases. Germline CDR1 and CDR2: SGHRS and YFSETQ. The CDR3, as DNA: TGCGCCAGCAGCACAGGACAGGGGATCACTGAAGCTTTCTTT. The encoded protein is CASSTGQGITEAFF.

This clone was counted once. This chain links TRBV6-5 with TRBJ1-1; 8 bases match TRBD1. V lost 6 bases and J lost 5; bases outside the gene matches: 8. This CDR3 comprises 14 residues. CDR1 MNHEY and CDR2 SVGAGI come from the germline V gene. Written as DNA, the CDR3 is TGTGCCAGCAGCCAGGACAGGGATGGGACTGAAGCTTTCTTT. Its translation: CASSQDRDGTEAFF.

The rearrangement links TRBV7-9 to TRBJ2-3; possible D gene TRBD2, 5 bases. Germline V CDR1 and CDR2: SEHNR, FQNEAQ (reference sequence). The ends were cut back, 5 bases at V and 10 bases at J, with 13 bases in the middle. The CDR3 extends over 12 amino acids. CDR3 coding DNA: TGTGCCAGCAGCCTAACTTCGGGATCGCAGTATTTT. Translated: CASSLTSGSQYF.

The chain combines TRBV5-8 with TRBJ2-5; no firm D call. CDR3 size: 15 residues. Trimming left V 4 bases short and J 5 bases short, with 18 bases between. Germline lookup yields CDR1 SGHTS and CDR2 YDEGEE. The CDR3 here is CASSLLVLIRETQYF. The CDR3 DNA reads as TGTGCCAGCAGCCTACTTGTGTTAATCCGGGAGACCCAGTACTTC.

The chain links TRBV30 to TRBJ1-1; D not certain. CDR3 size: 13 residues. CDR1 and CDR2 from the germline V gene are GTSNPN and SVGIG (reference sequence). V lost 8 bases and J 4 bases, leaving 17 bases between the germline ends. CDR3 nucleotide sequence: TGTGCCGGCCAATCATTCGAGGGCACTGAAGCTTTCTTT. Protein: CAGQSFEGTEAFF.

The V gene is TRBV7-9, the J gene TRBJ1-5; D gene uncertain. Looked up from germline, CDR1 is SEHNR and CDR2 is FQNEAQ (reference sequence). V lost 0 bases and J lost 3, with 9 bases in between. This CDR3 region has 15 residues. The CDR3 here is CASSLAGMDNQPQHF. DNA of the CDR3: TGTGCCAGCAGCTTAGCTGGGATGGACAATCAGCCCCAGCATTTT.

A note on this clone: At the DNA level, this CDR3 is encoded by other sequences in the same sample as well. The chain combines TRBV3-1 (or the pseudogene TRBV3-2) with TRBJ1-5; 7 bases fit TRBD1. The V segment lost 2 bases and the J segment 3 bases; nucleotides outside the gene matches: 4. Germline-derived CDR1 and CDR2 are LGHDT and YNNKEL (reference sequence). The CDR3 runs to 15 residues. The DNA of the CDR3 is TGTGCCAGCAGCCAAAGCACAGGGGCCAATCAGCCCCAGCATTTT. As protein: CASSQSTGANQPQHF.

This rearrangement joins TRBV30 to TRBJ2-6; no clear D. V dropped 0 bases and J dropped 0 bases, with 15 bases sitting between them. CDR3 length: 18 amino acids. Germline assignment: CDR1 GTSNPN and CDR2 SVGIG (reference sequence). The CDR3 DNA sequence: TGTGCCTGGAGTGTCTTGCACGGGCTGGTCTCTGGGGCCAACGTCCTGACTTTC. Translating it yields CAWSVLHGLVSGANVLTF.

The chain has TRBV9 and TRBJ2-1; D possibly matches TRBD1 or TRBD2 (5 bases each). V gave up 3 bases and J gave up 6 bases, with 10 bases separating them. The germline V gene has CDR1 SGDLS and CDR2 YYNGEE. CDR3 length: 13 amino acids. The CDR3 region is CASSARAGNEQFF. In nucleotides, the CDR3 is TGTGCCAGCAGCGCCAGGGCGGGCAATGAGCAGTTCTTC.

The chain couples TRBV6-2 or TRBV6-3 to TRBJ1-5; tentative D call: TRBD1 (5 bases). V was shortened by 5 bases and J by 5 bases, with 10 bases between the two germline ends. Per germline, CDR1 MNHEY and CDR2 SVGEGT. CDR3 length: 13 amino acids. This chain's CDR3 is CASSLRDDQPQHF. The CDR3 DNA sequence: TGTGCCAGCAGTCTACGGGACGATCAGCCCCAGCATTTT.

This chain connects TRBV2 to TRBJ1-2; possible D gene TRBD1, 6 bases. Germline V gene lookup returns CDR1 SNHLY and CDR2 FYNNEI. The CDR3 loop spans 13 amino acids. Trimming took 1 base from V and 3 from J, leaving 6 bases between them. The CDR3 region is CASSEDRDYGYTF. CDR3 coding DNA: TGTGCCAGCAGTGAAGACAGGGACTATGGCTACACCTTC. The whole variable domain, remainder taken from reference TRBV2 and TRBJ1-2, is EPEVTQTPSHQVTQMGQEVILRCVPISNHLYFYWYRQILGQKVEFLVSFYNNEISEKSEIFDDQFSVERPDGSNFTLKIRSTKLEDSAMYFCASSEDRDYGYTFGSGTRLTVV.

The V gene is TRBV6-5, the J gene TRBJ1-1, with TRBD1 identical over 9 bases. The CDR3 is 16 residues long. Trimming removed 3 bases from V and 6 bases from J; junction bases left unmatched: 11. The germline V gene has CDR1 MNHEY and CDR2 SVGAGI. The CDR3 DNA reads TGTGCCAGCAGTTATACCGGGACAGGGAAAAAGTCTGAAGCTTTCTTT. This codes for CASSYTGTGKKSEAFF.

CDR3 region: CASSDQGDRGYGYTF. The CDR3 DNA reads as TGTGCCAGCAGTGATCAGGGGGACAGAGGCTATGGCTACACCTTC. This chain uses TRBV2 with TRBJ1-2; 7 positions agree with TRBD1. The CDR3 spans 15 residues. Germline CDR1 is SNHLY and CDR2 is FYNNEI. The trim removed 3 bases at V and 4 bases at J, leaving 8 bases unmatched.

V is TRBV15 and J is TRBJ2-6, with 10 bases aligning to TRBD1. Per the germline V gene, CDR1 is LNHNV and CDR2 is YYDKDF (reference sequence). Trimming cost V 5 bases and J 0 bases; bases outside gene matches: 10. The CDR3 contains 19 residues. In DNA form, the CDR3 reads TGTGCCACCAGCGCCAAAAGACAGGGGGCTAACTCTGGGGCCAACGTCCTGACTTTC. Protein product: CATSAKRQGANSGANVLTF.

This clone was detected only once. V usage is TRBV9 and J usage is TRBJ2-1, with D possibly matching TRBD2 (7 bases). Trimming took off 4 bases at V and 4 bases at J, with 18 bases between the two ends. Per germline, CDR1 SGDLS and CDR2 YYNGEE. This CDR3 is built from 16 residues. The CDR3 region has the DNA TGTGCCAGCAGCACTTCAACGGGGGGCTCGTACAATGAGCAGTTCTTC. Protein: CASSTSTGGSYNEQFF.

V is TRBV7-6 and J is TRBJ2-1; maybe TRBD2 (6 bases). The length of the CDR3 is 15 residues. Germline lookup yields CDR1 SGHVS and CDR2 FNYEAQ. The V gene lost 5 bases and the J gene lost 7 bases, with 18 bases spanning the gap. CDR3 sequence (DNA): TGTGCCAGCAGCGATACCGGGACTTGGGTGAATGAGCAGTTCTTC. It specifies CASSDTGTWVNEQFF.

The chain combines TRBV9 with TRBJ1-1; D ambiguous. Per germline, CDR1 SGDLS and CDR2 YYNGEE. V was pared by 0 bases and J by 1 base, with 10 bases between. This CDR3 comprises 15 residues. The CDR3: CASSVDDGRNTEAFF. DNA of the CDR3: TGTGCCAGCAGCGTAGATGACGGCCGGAACACTGAAGCTTTCTTT.

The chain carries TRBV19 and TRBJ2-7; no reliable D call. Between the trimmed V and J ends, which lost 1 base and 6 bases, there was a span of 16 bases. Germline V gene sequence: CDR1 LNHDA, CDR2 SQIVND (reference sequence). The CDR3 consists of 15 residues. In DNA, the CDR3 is TGTGCCAGTAGTATAGGTTGGGATAGAGCCTCCGAGCAGTACTTC. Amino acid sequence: CASSIGWDRASEQYF. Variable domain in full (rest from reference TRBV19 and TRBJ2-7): DGGITQSPKYLFRKEGQNVTLSCEQNLNHDAMYWYRQDPGQGLRLIYYSQIVNDFQKGDIAEGYSVSREKKESFPLTVTSAQKNPTAFYLCASSIGWDRASEQYFGPGTRLTVT.

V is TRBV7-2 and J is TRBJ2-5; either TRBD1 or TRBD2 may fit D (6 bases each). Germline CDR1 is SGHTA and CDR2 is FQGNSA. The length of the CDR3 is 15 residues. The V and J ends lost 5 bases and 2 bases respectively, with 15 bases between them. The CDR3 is CASSPRRGQQETQYF. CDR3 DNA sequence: TGTGCCAGCAGCCCCCGTCGGGGGCAGCAAGAGACCCAGTACTTC.